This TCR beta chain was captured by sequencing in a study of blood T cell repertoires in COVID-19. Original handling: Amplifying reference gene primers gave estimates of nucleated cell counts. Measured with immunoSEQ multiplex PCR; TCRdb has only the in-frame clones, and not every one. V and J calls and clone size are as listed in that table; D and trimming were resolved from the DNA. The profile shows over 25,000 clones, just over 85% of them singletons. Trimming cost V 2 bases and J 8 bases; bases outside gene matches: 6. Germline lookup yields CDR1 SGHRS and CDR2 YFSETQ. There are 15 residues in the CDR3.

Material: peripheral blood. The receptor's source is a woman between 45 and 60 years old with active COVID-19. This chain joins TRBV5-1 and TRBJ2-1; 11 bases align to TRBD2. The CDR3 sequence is CASSLLAGVDHEQFF. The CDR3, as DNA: TGCGCCAGCAGCTTACTAGCGGGAGTGGACCATGAGCAGTTCTTC.